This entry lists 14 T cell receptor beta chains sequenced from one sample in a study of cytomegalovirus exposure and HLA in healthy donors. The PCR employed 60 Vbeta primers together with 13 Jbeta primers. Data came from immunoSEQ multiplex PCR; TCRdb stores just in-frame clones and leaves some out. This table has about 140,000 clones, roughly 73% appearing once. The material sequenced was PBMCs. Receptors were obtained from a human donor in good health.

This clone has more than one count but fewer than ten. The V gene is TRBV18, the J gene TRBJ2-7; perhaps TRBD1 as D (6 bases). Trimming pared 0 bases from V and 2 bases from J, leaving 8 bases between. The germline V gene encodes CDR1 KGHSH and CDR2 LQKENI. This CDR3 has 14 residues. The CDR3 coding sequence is TGTGCCAGCTCACCACCGGGACAACCCTACGAGCAGTACTTC. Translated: CASSPPGQPYEQYF.

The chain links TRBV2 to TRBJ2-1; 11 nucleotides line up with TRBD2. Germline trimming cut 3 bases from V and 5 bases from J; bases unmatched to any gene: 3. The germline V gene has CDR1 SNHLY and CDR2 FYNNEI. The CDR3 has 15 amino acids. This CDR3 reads CASSERLAGNNEQFF. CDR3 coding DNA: TGTGCCAGCAGTGAGCGACTAGCGGGGAACAATGAGCAGTTCTTC.

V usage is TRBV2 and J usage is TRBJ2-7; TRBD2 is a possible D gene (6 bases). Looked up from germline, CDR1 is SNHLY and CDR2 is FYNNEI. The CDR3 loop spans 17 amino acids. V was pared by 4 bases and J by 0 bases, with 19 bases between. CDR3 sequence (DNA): TGTGCCAGCAGTGCAAATTCCGGGACTTATGGCTCCTACGAGCAGTACTTC. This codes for CASSANSGTYGSYEQYF.

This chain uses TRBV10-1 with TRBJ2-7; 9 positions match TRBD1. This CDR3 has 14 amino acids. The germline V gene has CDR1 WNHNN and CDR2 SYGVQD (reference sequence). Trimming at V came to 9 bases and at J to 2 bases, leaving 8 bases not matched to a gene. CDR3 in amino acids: CARFMGQGAYEQYF. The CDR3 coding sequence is TGCGCCAGGTTCATGGGACAGGGCGCCTACGAGCAGTACTTC.

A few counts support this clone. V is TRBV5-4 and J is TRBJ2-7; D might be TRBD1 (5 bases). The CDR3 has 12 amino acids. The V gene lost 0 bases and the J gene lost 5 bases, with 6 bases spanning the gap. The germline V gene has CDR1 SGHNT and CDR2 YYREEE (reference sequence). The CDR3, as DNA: TGTGCCAGCAGCTTGGAGGGGAACGAGCAGTACTTC. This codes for CASSLEGNEQYF.

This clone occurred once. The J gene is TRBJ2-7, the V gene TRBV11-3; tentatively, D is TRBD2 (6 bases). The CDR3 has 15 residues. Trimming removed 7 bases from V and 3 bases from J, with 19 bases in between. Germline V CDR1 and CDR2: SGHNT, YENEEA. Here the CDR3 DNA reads TGTGCCAGCACCCAAAGCGGGCAAAGAGACTACGAGCAGTACTTC. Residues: CASTQSGQRDYEQYF.

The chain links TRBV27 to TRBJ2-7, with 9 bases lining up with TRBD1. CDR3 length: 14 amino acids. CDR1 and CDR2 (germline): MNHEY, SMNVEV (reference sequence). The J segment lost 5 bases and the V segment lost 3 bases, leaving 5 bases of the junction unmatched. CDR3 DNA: TGTGCCAGCAGTTTGGGGACAGGGTGGCACGAGCAGTACTTC. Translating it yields CASSLGTGWHEQYF.

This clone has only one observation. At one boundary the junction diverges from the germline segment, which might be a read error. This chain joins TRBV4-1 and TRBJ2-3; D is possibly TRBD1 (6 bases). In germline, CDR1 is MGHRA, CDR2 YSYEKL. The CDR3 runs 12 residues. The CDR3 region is CACSHQGDTQYF. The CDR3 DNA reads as TGCGCCTGCAGCCACCAGGGGGATACGCAGTATTTT.

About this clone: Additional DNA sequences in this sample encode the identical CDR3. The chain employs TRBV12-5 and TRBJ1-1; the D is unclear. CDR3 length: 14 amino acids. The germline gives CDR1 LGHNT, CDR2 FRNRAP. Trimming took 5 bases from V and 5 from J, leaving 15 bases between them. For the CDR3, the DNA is TGTGCTAGTGGTCCCATGGACTCTTATACTGAAGCTTTCTTT. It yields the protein CASGPMDSYTEAFF.

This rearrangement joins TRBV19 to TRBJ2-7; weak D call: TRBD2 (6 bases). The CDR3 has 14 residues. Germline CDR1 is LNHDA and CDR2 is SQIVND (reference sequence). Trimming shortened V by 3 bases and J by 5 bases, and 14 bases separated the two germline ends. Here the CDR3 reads CASSIGRGGDEQYF. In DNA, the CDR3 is TGTGCCAGTAGTATTGGAAGGGGAGGAGACGAGCAGTACTTC.

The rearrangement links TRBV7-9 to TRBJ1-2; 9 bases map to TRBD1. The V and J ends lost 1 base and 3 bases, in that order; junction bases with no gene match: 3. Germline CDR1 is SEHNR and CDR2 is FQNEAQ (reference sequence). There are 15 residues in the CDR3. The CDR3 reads CASSLGDRADYGYTF. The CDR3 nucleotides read TGTGCCAGCAGCTTAGGGGACAGGGCAGACTATGGCTACACCTTC.

The CDR3 DNA reads TGTGCCAGCAGCTTACGAGGGACAGGGAGACACAAGGGCTACACCTTC. This sequence encodes CASSLRGTGRHKGYTF. V gene TRBV7-2 combines with J gene TRBJ1-2; 9 nucleotides match TRBD1. Trimming at V came to 2 bases and at J to 8 bases, leaving 12 bases not matched to a gene. Per the germline V gene, CDR1 is SGHTA and CDR2 is FQGNSA. This CDR3 contains 16 residues.

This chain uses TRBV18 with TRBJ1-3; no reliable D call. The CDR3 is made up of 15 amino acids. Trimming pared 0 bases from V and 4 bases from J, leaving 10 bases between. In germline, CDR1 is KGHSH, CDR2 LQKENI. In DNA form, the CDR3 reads TGTGCCAGCTCACCACCTTCTACGCACGGAAACACCATATATTTT. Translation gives CASSPPSTHGNTIYF.

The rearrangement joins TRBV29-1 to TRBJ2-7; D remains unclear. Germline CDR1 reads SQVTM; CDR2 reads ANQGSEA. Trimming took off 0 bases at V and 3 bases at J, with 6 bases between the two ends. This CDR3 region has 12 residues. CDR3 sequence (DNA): TGCAGCGTTGAAGACCGTAACTACGAGCAGTACTTC. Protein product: CSVEDRNYEQYF.